The entry below describes one TCR beta chain. From germline, CDR1 is SGHTA and CDR2 FQGTGA. Trimming removed 2 bases from V and 5 bases from J, with 12 bases in between. The CDR3 runs 14 residues. With 60 Vbeta and 13 Jbeta primers, the PCR was carried out. The method was immunoSEQ multiplex PCR; TCRdb's version includes in-frame clones alone and lacks a portion of them. The sample yields tens of thousands of clones, approximately 63% seen once. These data originate in a study of cytomegalovirus exposure and HLA in healthy donors. Study information: An earlier analysis identified fewer than 130 million unique TCR beta sequences in about 190 million T cells.

Healthy bone marrow donors made up the donor group. The clonotype was recovered from a woman between 55 and 75 years old in good health and CMV-seropositive. The gene calls are TRBV7-3 and TRBJ1-1; D possibly corresponds to TRBD1 (5 bases). Sequenced material: PBMCs. Written as DNA, the CDR3 is TGTGCCAGCAGCTTATACGGGGGAAAAACTGAAGCTTTCTTT. Protein: CASSLYGGKTEAFF.